This entry concerns a single T cell receptor (beta chain). Its antigen remains unidentified. The data originate from a study of T-cell reconstitution after alpha-beta-depleted transplantation in children. Study results and limitations: As was reported, about two months after transplant, alpha-beta T cells came from several hundred expanded graft clones.

V was trimmed by 10 bases and J by 0 bases, leaving 10 bases between them. The CDR3 loop spans 14 amino acids. Preparation of the TCRbeta library involved a method that used unique molecular identifiers. TCRdb used MiXCR to reprocess the PCR reads, holding one entry per CDR3 protein. The sample consists of hundreds of thousands of distinct CDR3 sequences, approximately 14% of them appearing once. Sequenced material: PBMCs, taken before TCRalphabeta/CD19-depleted stem cell transplant. This TCR was sampled from a girl aged 2 to 10 with congenital amegakaryocytic thrombocytopenia, due to receive a stem cell transplant. The chain couples TRBV12-3 or TRBV12-4 to TRBJ2-6; TRBD1 is a possible D gene (6 bases). The CDR3 nucleotides read TGTGCCACAGGGGCCCTCTCTGGGGCCAACGTCCTGACTTTC. Amino acids: CATGALSGANVLTF.